One and the same sample provided the 13 T cell receptor beta chains below, sequenced in a study of T cell responses to AZD1222 COVID-19 vaccine. The data were produced by immunoSEQ multiplex PCR, yet TCRdb's version contains in-frame clones alone and is incomplete. Here the sample spans around 110,000 clones, about nine tenths being singletons. The source was peripheral blood, collected 28 days after the second AZD1222 dose. The origin of the receptors is an adult who received the AZD1222 COVID-19 vaccine.

V is TRBV5-1 and J is TRBJ1-6; no clear D gene. Deletions cut 4 bases from V and 10 bases from J, with 15 bases between. The V gene's germline CDR1 is SGHRS and CDR2 YFSETQ. There are 14 residues in the CDR3. The CDR3, as DNA: TGCGCCAGCAGCGGGGAGGATGTGAGCTCACCCCTCCACTTT. Encoded protein: CASSGEDVSSPLHF. The full variable domain, with the rest looked up from reference TRBV5-1 and TRBJ1-6, is KAGVTQTPRYLIKTRGQQVTLSCSPISGHRSVSWYQQTPGQGLQFLFEYFSETQRNKGNFPGRFSGRQFSNSRSEMNVSTLELGDSALYLCASSGEDVSSPLHFGNGTRLTVT.

V usage is TRBV4-1 and J usage is TRBJ2-7; no clear D. Per germline, CDR1 MGHRA and CDR2 YSYEKL. This CDR3 contains 13 residues. V shed 1 base and J shed 3 bases, with 7 bases lying between them. CDR3 sequence (DNA): TGCGCCAGCAGCCAAGGTTCGGGCTACGAGCAGTACTTC. Translation gives CASSQGSGYEQYF.

V usage is TRBV28 and J usage is TRBJ1-6, with D perhaps TRBD1 (6 bases). Trimming shortened V by 8 bases and J by 5 bases, and 22 bases separated the two germline ends. Per the germline V gene, CDR1 is MDHEN and CDR2 is SYDVKM. This CDR3 is 17 amino acids long. The CDR3 DNA reads TGTGCCAGCCGTACCCCCGACGGGACACCCAATAATTCACCCCTCCACTTT. This encodes CASRTPDGTPNNSPLHF.

The chain carries TRBV6-5 and TRBJ1-6, with D perhaps matching TRBD1 (6 bases). V gave up 10 bases and J gave up 7 bases, with 11 bases separating them. The CDR3 covers 12 residues. The germline V gene encodes CDR1 MNHEY and CDR2 SVGAGI. The CDR3 sequence: CATRGLNSPLHF. The CDR3 DNA reads as TGTGCCACCAGGGGCCTAAATTCACCCCTCCACTTT.

The chain employs TRBV5-1 and TRBJ1-1; D not certain. Deletions cut 4 bases from V and 4 bases from J, with 11 bases between. The CDR3 is 13 residues long. Germline V gene lookup returns CDR1 SGHRS and CDR2 YFSETQ. The CDR3 loop reads CASSADSGTEAFF. In nucleotides, the CDR3 is TGCGCCAGCAGCGCGGACTCGGGCACTGAAGCTTTCTTT.

The V gene is TRBV11-1, the J gene TRBJ2-5; D gene uncertain. Germline lookup yields CDR1 SGHAT and CDR2 FQDESV (reference sequence). The CDR3 is made up of 13 amino acids. V lost 5 bases, J lost 7 bases, and 14 bases lay in between. The CDR3 spells CASSPTRIGTQYF. CDR3 nucleotides: TGTGCCAGCAGCCCGACAAGGATTGGGACCCAGTACTTC.

This chain uses TRBV2 with TRBJ1-4, with D unclear. There are 13 residues in the CDR3. V shed 3 bases and J shed 11 bases, with 13 bases lying between them. Germline loops: CDR1 SNHLY, CDR2 FYNNEI. The CDR3 reads CASSDGRVEKLFF. CDR3 in DNA: TGTGCCAGCAGTGACGGACGGGTGGAGAAACTGTTTTTT.

The V gene is TRBV15, the J gene TRBJ2-1; 15 bases map to TRBD2. V dropped 2 bases and J dropped 8; count of bases not matched to a gene: 10. Per the germline V gene, CDR1 is LNHNV and CDR2 is YYDKDF (reference sequence). CDR3 size: 18 residues. The CDR3 is CATSRTPGLAGGMDEQFF. Written as DNA, the CDR3 is TGTGCCACCAGCAGAACTCCGGGACTAGCGGGGGGTATGGATGAGCAGTTCTTC.

The chain carries TRBV5-1 and TRBJ2-1, with 12 bases that match TRBD2. The CDR3 has 16 amino acids. Germline trimming cut 2 bases from V and 7 bases from J; bases unmatched to any gene: 7. Germline CDR1 SGHRS, CDR2 YFSETQ. CDR3 in amino acids: CASSFGLAGGPNEQFF. The CDR3 bases are TGCGCCAGCAGCTTCGGTCTAGCGGGGGGGCCTAATGAGCAGTTCTTC.

The rearrangement joins TRBV9 to TRBJ1-6; no definite D call. V lost 0 bases and J 3 bases, leaving 7 bases between the germline ends. This CDR3 is 15 amino acids long. Germline V gives CDR1 SGDLS, CDR2 YYNGEE. The CDR3 DNA follows: TGTGCCAGCAGCGTAGAGGGTGGCTATAATTCACCCCTCCACTTT. Translated, it gives CASSVEGGYNSPLHF.

The chain carries TRBV7-9 and TRBJ1-2, with 8 positions matching TRBD1. The CDR3 extends over 13 amino acids. Germline assignment: CDR1 SEHNR and CDR2 FQNEAQ (reference sequence). V shed 9 bases, J shed 13 bases, and the junction held 16 bases outside the gene matches. The CDR3 DNA reads as TGTGCCAGTGGACAGGGTGGGGGTCAGTGGTGCACCTTC. Its translation is CASGQGGGQWCTF.

This rearrangement joins TRBV7-9 to TRBJ2-4; 11 bases match TRBD2. The V segment lost 0 bases and the J segment 8 bases; nucleotides outside the gene matches: 6. There are 16 residues in the CDR3. The germline CDR1 and CDR2 sequences are SEHNR and FQNEAQ (reference sequence). CDR3 region: CASSLASGGATDIQYF. DNA for the CDR3: TGTGCCAGCAGCTTAGCTAGCGGGGGGGCCACAGACATTCAGTACTTC.

V and J are TRBV7-9 and TRBJ2-7, with D hard to call. The CDR3 contains 14 residues. Germline CDR1 is SEHNR and CDR2 is FQNEAQ (reference sequence). Trimming took 3 bases from V and 0 from J, leaving 9 bases between them. CDR3 amino acids: CASSFVDSSYEQYF. In DNA form, the CDR3 reads TGTGCCAGCAGCTTCGTCGACTCCTCCTACGAGCAGTACTTC.